This T cell receptor beta chain is from a study of CD8 T cells in Susac syndrome. RNA amounts of roughly 0.5 to 1 ug underwent reverse transcription with random hexamers. The authors amplified TCR beta CDR3 across 54 Vbeta and 13 Jbeta using immunoSEQ multiplex PCR. One entry per CDR3 protein results from TCRdb running MiXCR on the immunoSEQ multiplex PCR reads. This sample has about 250,000 distinct CDR3 sequences, with just under 95% found just once. Germline CDR1 is SGHTA and CDR2 is FQGNSA. CDR3 length: 15 residues. Trimming cost V 2 bases and J 3 bases, with 11 bases left between them. The origin of this receptor is a human donor with multiple sclerosis. The sequenced sample was CD4+ T cells from PBMCs. The chain joins TRBV7-2 to TRBJ1-5, with a weak D call TRBD1 (6 bases). The CDR3, as DNA: TGTGCCAGCAGCTTAAAAGGACAGCTCAATCAGCCCCAGCATTTT. This sequence encodes CASSLKGQLNQPQHF.